A selection of T cell receptor beta chains follows, all from one sample in a study of T cell responses to AZD1222 COVID-19 vaccine. This table comes from immunoSEQ multiplex PCR, and its TCRdb copy is limited to in-frame clones, with some not included. The table has tens of thousands of clones, around 89% seen once. This sample comprised peripheral blood, obtained 28 days after the second AZD1222 dose. The source of these receptors is an adult who received the AZD1222 COVID-19 vaccine. Both conserved end residues are part of each CDR3. D genes are given only for firm matches. Clone size is shown for a subset of rows, as once, few, many or a class of expanded clone.

cdr3_aa: CASSLESSGTYEQYF
cdr3_nt: TGTGCCAGCAGCTTAGAGTCTAGCGGGACCTACGAGCAGTACTTC
d_call: TRBD2
clone_size: NA
v_call: TRBV11-1
j_call: TRBJ2-7

cdr3_aa: CASSLTGENYGYTF
cdr3_nt: TGCGCCAGCAGCTTGACAGGGGAGAACTATGGCTACACCTTC
d_call: TRBD1
clone_size: NA
v_call: TRBV5-1
j_call: TRBJ1-2

cdr3_aa: CASSQDLRSNEKLFF
cdr3_nt: TGTGCCAGCAGCCAAGACCTCCGGAGTAATGAAAAACTGTTTTTT
d_call: NA
clone_size: NA
v_call: TRBV3-1/TRBV3-2
j_call: TRBJ1-4

cdr3_aa: CASRGGTPNTEAFF
cdr3_nt: TGCGCCAGCAGGGGCGGGACACCGAACACTGAAGCTTTCTTT
d_call: NA
clone_size: few
v_call: TRBV5-1
j_call: TRBJ1-1

cdr3_aa: CASSESQGAGNTIYF
cdr3_nt: TGCGCCAGCAGCGAGAGTCAGGGGGCTGGAAACACCATATATTTT
d_call: TRBD1
clone_size: NA
v_call: TRBV5-1
j_call: TRBJ1-3

cdr3_aa: CASSEPRDLETQYF
cdr3_nt: TGCGCCAGCAGTGAGCCCCGAGATCTCGAGACCCAGTACTTC
d_call: NA
clone_size: NA
v_call: TRBV10-1
j_call: TRBJ2-5

cdr3_aa: CASSPPGRAGGGTDTQYF
cdr3_nt: TGTGCCAGCAGCCCACCGGGCCGCGCTGGGGGAGGCACAGATACGCAGTATTTT
d_call: NA
clone_size: NA
v_call: TRBV11-2
j_call: TRBJ2-3

cdr3_aa: CASSYGSTNEKLFF
cdr3_nt: TGTGCCAGCAGTTATGGGTCCACTAATGAAAAACTGTTTTTT
d_call: NA
clone_size: once
v_call: TRBV6-5
j_call: TRBJ1-4

cdr3_aa: CASSLRGPNTGELFF
cdr3_nt: TGTGCCAGCAGTTTACGGGGGCCGAACACCGGGGAGCTGTTTTTT
d_call: NA
clone_size: NA
v_call: TRBV27
j_call: TRBJ2-2

cdr3_aa: CASSVGRENYGYTF
cdr3_nt: TGTGCCAGCAGCGTAGGACGGGAAAACTATGGCTACACCTTC
d_call: NA
clone_size: NA
v_call: TRBV9
j_call: TRBJ1-2

cdr3_aa: CATSRDTVPRFNYGYTF
cdr3_nt: TGTGCCACCAGCAGAGATACGGTGCCGAGATTTAACTATGGCTACACCTTC
d_call: NA
clone_size: NA
v_call: TRBV15
j_call: TRBJ1-2

cdr3_aa: CASSLGPRELFF
cdr3_nt: TGTGCCAGCAGCTTAGGCCCCCGGGAGCTGTTTTTT
d_call: NA
clone_size: NA
v_call: TRBV7-6
j_call: TRBJ2-2

cdr3_aa: CATSGQGATEAFF
cdr3_nt: TGTGCCACCTCGGGACAGGGGGCCACTGAAGCTTTCTTT
d_call: TRBD1
clone_size: once
v_call: TRBV28
j_call: TRBJ1-1

cdr3_aa: CASSLSGVTEAFF
cdr3_nt: TGTGCCAGCAGCTTATCGGGGGTCACTGAAGCTTTCTTT
d_call: NA
clone_size: once
v_call: TRBV7-9
j_call: TRBJ1-1

cdr3_aa: CAISDPPTGSGRVNEQFF
cdr3_nt: TGTGCCATCAGTGACCCACCAACGGGGAGCGGGAGGGTCAATGAGCAGTTCTTC
d_call: TRBD2
clone_size: NA
v_call: TRBV10-3
j_call: TRBJ2-1

cdr3_aa: CASSKAGTADPYEQYF
cdr3_nt: TGTGCCAGCAGCAAAGCCGGGACAGCTGACCCCTACGAGCAGTACTTC
d_call: NA
clone_size: NA
v_call: TRBV21-1
j_call: TRBJ2-7

cdr3_aa: CASSQAERKGTYNEQFF
cdr3_nt: TGTGCCAGCAGCCAAGCCGAGAGGAAGGGCACCTACAATGAGCAGTTCTTC
d_call: NA
clone_size: NA
v_call: TRBV14
j_call: TRBJ2-1

cdr3_aa: CAISESGSNQPQHF
cdr3_nt: TGTGCCATCAGTGAGTCGGGGAGCAATCAGCCCCAGCATTTT
d_call: NA
clone_size: NA
v_call: TRBV10-3
j_call: TRBJ1-5

cdr3_aa: CASVTGAGGYTF
cdr3_nt: TGTGCCAGCGTTACAGGGGCCGGTGGCTACACCTTC
d_call: TRBD1
clone_size: NA
v_call: TRBV25-1
j_call: TRBJ1-2

cdr3_aa: CASSPPGGEGYNSPLHF
cdr3_nt: TGTGCCAGCTCACCACCCGGGGGCGAGGGTTATAATTCACCCCTCCACTTT
d_call: NA
clone_size: NA
v_call: TRBV18
j_call: TRBJ1-6

cdr3_aa: CASSYGQGTGTEAFF
cdr3_nt: TGTGCCAGCAGTTACGGACAGGGGACGGGCACTGAAGCTTTCTTT
d_call: TRBD1
clone_size: NA
v_call: TRBV6-5
j_call: TRBJ1-1

cdr3_aa: CASSLGGPTAYGYTF
cdr3_nt: TGCGCCAGCAGCTTAGGGGGACCAACTGCCTATGGCTACACCTTC
d_call: NA
clone_size: NA
v_call: TRBV5-1
j_call: TRBJ1-2

cdr3_aa: CASSRLGTDYGYTF
cdr3_nt: TGTGCCAGTAGTAGATTAGGGACCGACTATGGCTACACCTTC
d_call: NA
clone_size: NA
v_call: TRBV19
j_call: TRBJ1-2

cdr3_aa: CASSQNRVAKNIQYF
cdr3_nt: TGTGCCAGCAGCCAGAACAGGGTCGCCAAAAACATTCAGTACTTC
d_call: NA
clone_size: NA
v_call: TRBV3-1/TRBV3-2
j_call: TRBJ2-4

cdr3_aa: CASSSRGGPEDTQYF
cdr3_nt: TGTGCCAGCAGCTCCCGCGGAGGGCCAGAAGATACGCAGTATTTT
d_call: NA
clone_size: NA
v_call: TRBV7-3
j_call: TRBJ2-3

cdr3_aa: CASSSGTSGGIIYEQYF
cdr3_nt: TGTGCCAGCAGCTCTGGGACTAGCGGGGGAATCATATACGAGCAGTACTTC
d_call: TRBD2
clone_size: NA
v_call: TRBV5-5
j_call: TRBJ2-7

cdr3_aa: CASSQGAGNEQFF
cdr3_nt: TGTGCCAGCAGCCAAGGGGCCGGCAATGAGCAGTTCTTC
d_call: NA
clone_size: few
v_call: TRBV3-1/TRBV3-2
j_call: TRBJ2-1

cdr3_aa: CASSYRGMGNTEAFF
cdr3_nt: TGTGCCAGCAGTTACAGGGGGATGGGGAACACTGAAGCTTTCTTT
d_call: NA
clone_size: NA
v_call: TRBV6-5
j_call: TRBJ1-1

cdr3_aa: CASSLGQSSGNTIYF
cdr3_nt: TGTGCCAGCAGTTTAGGCCAGAGCTCTGGAAACACCATATATTTT
d_call: NA
clone_size: NA
v_call: TRBV28
j_call: TRBJ1-3

cdr3_aa: CASTKQGGEQYF
cdr3_nt: TGTGCCAGCACCAAACAGGGGGGAGAGCAGTACTTC
d_call: TRBD1
clone_size: NA
v_call: TRBV6-5
j_call: TRBJ2-7

cdr3_aa: CASSPSRNYGYTF
cdr3_nt: TGTGCCAGCAGTCCCTCGAGGAACTATGGCTACACCTTC
d_call: NA
clone_size: NA
v_call: TRBV27
j_call: TRBJ1-2

cdr3_aa: CASSPGTADHGYTF
cdr3_nt: TGTGCCAGCAGCCCCGGGACAGCGGACCATGGCTACACCTTC
d_call: TRBD1
clone_size: once
v_call: TRBV7-2
j_call: TRBJ1-2

cdr3_aa: CASSYSVQGVNEQYF
cdr3_nt: TGTGCCAGCAGTTACTCAGTCCAGGGGGTTAACGAGCAGTACTTC
d_call: TRBD1
clone_size: NA
v_call: TRBV6-5
j_call: TRBJ2-7

cdr3_aa: CASSLGRVAEAFF
cdr3_nt: TGTGCCAGCAGCTTAGGCCGGGTCGCTGAAGCTTTCTTT
d_call: NA
clone_size: NA
v_call: TRBV11-2
j_call: TRBJ1-1

cdr3_aa: CASSLHPAANTGELFF
cdr3_nt: TGTGCCAGCAGCTTACACCCCGCAGCGAACACCGGGGAGCTGTTTTTT
d_call: NA
clone_size: once
v_call: TRBV7-3
j_call: TRBJ2-2

cdr3_aa: CASRPVSGVSSYNEQFF
cdr3_nt: TGCGCCAGCAGACCCGTGTCCGGAGTGAGCTCCTACAATGAGCAGTTCTTC
d_call: NA
clone_size: NA
v_call: TRBV5-1
j_call: TRBJ2-1

cdr3_aa: CSVEAPGTSAYNEQFF
cdr3_nt: TGCAGCGTTGAAGCCCCCGGGACTAGCGCCTACAATGAGCAGTTCTTC
d_call: TRBD2
clone_size: NA
v_call: TRBV29-1
j_call: TRBJ2-1

cdr3_aa: CAISVGPREQYF
cdr3_nt: TGTGCCATCAGCGTCGGCCCTCGCGAGCAGTACTTC
d_call: NA
clone_size: few
v_call: TRBV10-3
j_call: TRBJ2-7

cdr3_aa: CASSLLQAHNEQFF
cdr3_nt: TGCGCCAGCAGCTTGTTGCAGGCCCACAATGAGCAGTTCTTC
d_call: NA
clone_size: NA
v_call: TRBV5-1
j_call: TRBJ2-1

cdr3_aa: CSVDGAMNTEAFF
cdr3_nt: TGCAGCGTTGATGGGGCAATGAACACTGAAGCTTTCTTT
d_call: NA
clone_size: NA
v_call: TRBV29-1
j_call: TRBJ1-1

cdr3_aa: CASKTYPQGESTDTQYF
cdr3_nt: TGCGCCAGCAAGACCTACCCTCAGGGGGAAAGCACAGATACGCAGTATTTT
d_call: TRBD1
clone_size: NA
v_call: TRBV5-1
j_call: TRBJ2-3

cdr3_aa: CASSLEGVKAGELFF
cdr3_nt: TGTGCCAGCAGCTTAGAGGGAGTTAAGGCCGGGGAGCTGTTTTTT
d_call: NA
clone_size: NA
v_call: TRBV7-9
j_call: TRBJ2-2

cdr3_aa: CASSEKRGDTQYF
cdr3_nt: TGTGCCAGCAGCGAGAAACGGGGGGATACGCAGTATTTT
d_call: NA
clone_size: few
v_call: TRBV3-1/TRBV3-2
j_call: TRBJ2-3

cdr3_aa: CATSRDGSVTDTQYF
cdr3_nt: TGTGCCACCAGCAGAGATGGCTCTGTCACAGATACGCAGTATTTT
d_call: NA
clone_size: NA
v_call: TRBV15
j_call: TRBJ2-3

cdr3_aa: CASSDSGTGGDTQYF
cdr3_nt: TGTGCCAGCAGTGACTCTGGGACAGGGGGAGATACGCAGTATTTT
d_call: TRBD1
clone_size: NA
v_call: TRBV6-4
j_call: TRBJ2-3

cdr3_aa: CASSVVPGTDKNIQYF
cdr3_nt: TGTGCCAGCAGCGTAGTCCCAGGGACAGATAAAAACATTCAGTACTTC
d_call: TRBD1
clone_size: NA
v_call: TRBV9
j_call: TRBJ2-4

cdr3_aa: CASSEALRGASGNTIYF
cdr3_nt: TGTGCCAGCAGTGAAGCGCTAAGGGGCGCATCTGGAAACACCATATATTTT
d_call: NA
clone_size: NA
v_call: TRBV6-1
j_call: TRBJ1-3

cdr3_aa: CASSVATQANTGELFF
cdr3_nt: TGTGCCAGCAGCGTAGCTACACAGGCGAACACCGGGGAGCTGTTTTTT
d_call: NA
clone_size: few
v_call: TRBV9
j_call: TRBJ2-2

cdr3_aa: CASSLSSSSEQFF
cdr3_nt: TGTGCCAGCAGCTTAAGTTCCAGCAGTGAGCAGTTCTTC
d_call: NA
clone_size: NA
v_call: TRBV7-3
j_call: TRBJ2-1